This TCR beta chain originates from a study of beta chain features in type 1 diabetes. With respect to this clone: As yet, its antigen is unknown.

Approximately 0.11 L of blood, on average, came from one heparinised draw per donor. Study-wide results and limits: Still unanswered here is whether HLA type influences TCRB rearrangement. VDJ junctions from patients with type 1 diabetes contained fewer insertions and more deletions. Type 1 diabetes patients had moderately but significantly shorter TCRB CDR3s in all four CD4+ subsets.

The isolated RNA, all of it, was reverse transcribed, so expressed TCRB transcripts were what got sequenced. Clones were sequenced by immunoSEQ multiplex PCR, and TCRdb holds only the in-frame ones, with some missing. This table holds some 290,000 clones, approximately 15% found once. The source is a man younger than 40 with type 1 diabetes. Source material: naive CD4+ T cells from blood.

The CDR3 DNA reads as TGTGCCAGCAGCTCCTTTACAGGGCCTCTCACCGGGGAGCTGTTTTTT. Its translation is CASSSFTGPLTGELFF. The chain links TRBV11-3 to TRBJ2-2, with D perhaps matching TRBD1 (6 bases). The V end lost 4 bases, the J end lost 4 bases, and 16 bases lay between the germline ends. CDR3 length: 16 amino acids. Germline values: CDR1 SGHNT, CDR2 YENEEA.